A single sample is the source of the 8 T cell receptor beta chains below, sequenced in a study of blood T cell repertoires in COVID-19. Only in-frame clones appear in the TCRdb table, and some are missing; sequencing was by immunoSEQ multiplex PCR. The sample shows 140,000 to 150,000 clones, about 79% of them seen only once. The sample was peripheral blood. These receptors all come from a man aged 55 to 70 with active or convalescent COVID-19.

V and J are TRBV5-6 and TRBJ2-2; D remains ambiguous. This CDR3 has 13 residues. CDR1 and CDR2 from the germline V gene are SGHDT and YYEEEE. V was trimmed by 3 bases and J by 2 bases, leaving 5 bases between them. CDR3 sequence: CASSSLNTGELFF. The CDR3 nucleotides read TGTGCCAGCAGCTCTTTAAACACCGGGGAGCTGTTTTTT.

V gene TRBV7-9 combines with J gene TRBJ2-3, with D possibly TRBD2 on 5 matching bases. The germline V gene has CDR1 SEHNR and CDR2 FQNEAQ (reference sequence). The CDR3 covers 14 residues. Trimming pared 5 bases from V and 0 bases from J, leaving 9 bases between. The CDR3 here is CASSRQRSTDTQYF. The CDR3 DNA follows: TGTGCCAGCAGCCGTCAGCGGAGCACAGATACGCAGTATTTT.

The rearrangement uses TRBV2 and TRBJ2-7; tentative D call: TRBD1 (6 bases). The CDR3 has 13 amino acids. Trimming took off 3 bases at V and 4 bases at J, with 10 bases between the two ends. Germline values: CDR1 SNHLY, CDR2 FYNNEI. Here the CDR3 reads CASSDRDNYEQYV. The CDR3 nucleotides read TGTGCCAGCAGTGATAGGGACAATTACGAGCAGTACGTC.

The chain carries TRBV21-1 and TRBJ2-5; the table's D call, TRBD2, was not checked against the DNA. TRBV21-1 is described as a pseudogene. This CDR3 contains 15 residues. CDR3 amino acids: CASSKDGLVRETQYF. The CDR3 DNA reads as TGTGCCAGCAGCAAAGATGGTCTAGTGAGAGAGACCCAGTACTTC.

This chain's CDR3 is CASSRRGNSPLHF. CDR3 DNA: TGTGCCAGCTCTAGGAGGGGAAATTCACCCCTCCACTTT. The rearrangement links TRBV6-5 to TRBJ1-6, with D maybe TRBD1 (5 bases). The V and J ends lost 8 bases and 7 bases respectively, with 12 bases between them. The CDR3 is 13 residues long. CDR1 is MNHEY and CDR2 is SVGAGI in the germline V gene.

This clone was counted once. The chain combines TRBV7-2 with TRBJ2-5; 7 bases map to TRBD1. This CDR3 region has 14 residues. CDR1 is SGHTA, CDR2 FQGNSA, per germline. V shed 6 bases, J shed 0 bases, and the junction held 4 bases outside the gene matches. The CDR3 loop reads CASRRTGDQETQYF. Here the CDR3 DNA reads TGTGCCAGCAGGCGAACAGGGGACCAAGAGACCCAGTACTTC.

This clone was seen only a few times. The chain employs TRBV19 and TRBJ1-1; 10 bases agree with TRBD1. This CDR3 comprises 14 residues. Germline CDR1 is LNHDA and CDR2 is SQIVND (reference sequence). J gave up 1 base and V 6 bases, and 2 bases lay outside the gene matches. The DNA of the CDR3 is TGTGCCAGTAGCCGGACAGGGGGGAACACTGAAGCTTTCTTT. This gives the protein CASSRTGGNTEAFF.

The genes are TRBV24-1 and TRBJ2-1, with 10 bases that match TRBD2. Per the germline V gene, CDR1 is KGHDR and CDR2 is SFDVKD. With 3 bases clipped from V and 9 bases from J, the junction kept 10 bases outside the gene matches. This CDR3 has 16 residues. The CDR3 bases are TGTGCCACCAGTGATCGCTCTAGCGGGAGACAACCTGAGCAGTTCTTC. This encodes CATSDRSSGRQPEQFF.